This record concerns one T cell receptor beta chain sequence. Antigen unknown. The sample belongs to a study of T cell repertoires in cytomegalovirus infection. Study in general: CMV epitopes used comprised recently identified HLA-C-restricted ones and well-studied HLA-B-restricted ones.

MiXCR was run by TCRdb on the reads, yielding one entry per CDR3 protein. Among 80,000 or so distinct CDR3 sequences listed, roughly a quarter were seen once. General study findings and limits: HLA-C-restricted CMV clonotypes gave the most frequent clonotype in two of eight donors.

Sequenced material: CD8+ T cells from cultured PBMCs, taken from culture after CMV antigen stimulation. The clonotype originates from a human donor in good health (CMV status not recorded). Some clones in this sample may be carry-over from other donors' samples.

The DNA for the CDR3 is TGTGCCAGCAGTTTAACCCCCGGTGGCACCGGGGAGCTGTTTTTT. Translated, it gives CASSLTPGGTGELFF. The genes are TRBV28 and TRBJ2-2; D unclear. The V and J ends lost 2 bases and 4 bases respectively, with 11 bases between them. Germline lookup yields CDR1 MDHEN and CDR2 SYDVKM. This CDR3 is 15 amino acids long.